This record looks at one T cell receptor (beta chain) sequence and its context. Germline loops: CDR1 KGHDR, CDR2 SFDVKD. The CDR3 runs to 16 residues. V was trimmed by 0 bases and J by 0 bases, leaving 7 bases between them. The data belong to a study of blood T cell repertoires in COVID-19. Data came from immunoSEQ multiplex PCR; TCRdb stores just in-frame clones and leaves some out. The sample yields 25,000 to 30,000 clones, approximately 81% seen once. The J gene is TRBJ2-2, the V gene TRBV24-1; D unclear. This sequence was found in a woman in her sixties or seventies with acute or convalescent COVID-19. The specimen was peripheral blood. The CDR3 reads CATSDLGRTNTGELFF. The CDR3 DNA reads TGTGCCACCAGTGATTTGGGCAGGACGAACACCGGGGAGCTGTTTTTT.